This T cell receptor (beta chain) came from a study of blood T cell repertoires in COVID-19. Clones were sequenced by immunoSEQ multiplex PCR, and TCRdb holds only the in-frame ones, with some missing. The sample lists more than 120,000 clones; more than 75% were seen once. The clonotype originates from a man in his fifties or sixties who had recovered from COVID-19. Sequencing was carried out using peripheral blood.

The CDR3 DNA follows: TGTGCCAGCAGTGCGTCACAGGGTGGCTACACCTTC. It is translated as CASSASQGGYTF. The chain has TRBV6-2 or TRBV6-3 and TRBJ1-2, with D tentatively TRBD1 (6 bases). The CDR3 covers 12 residues. V was cut by 5 bases and J by 7 bases, with 11 bases left in between. Germline V gene sequence: CDR1 MNHEY, CDR2 SVGEGT.